The entry below describes one TCR beta chain. What antigen it recognizes has not been identified. Base qualities were left out, and no much larger clone turns up one base away. Its CDR3 holds 15 amino acids, cysteine through phenylalanine. Only the CDR3 portion is preserved as DNA: 45 bases, with reading frame beginning at the first base. After removal of 9 bases from V and 4 bases from J, the junction retains 10 bases not matched to a gene. The germline V gene (reference sequence) yields LNHDA for CDR1 and SQIVND for CDR2. The sample originates from a study of blood T cell repertoires in COVID-19 (TCRdb year 2020). Some background on the complete study: Collaborator samples came from the United States, Italy and Spain and covered acute and convalescent phases of COVID-19. The samples were drawn from two sources: the first 160 participants of the ongoing ImmuneRACE study, and 950 to 1,500 subjects contributed by 6 global collaborators. The prospective study material was composed of cDNA or gDNA derived from T cells, B-cell-depleted T cells, or PBMCs. The repertoires were released in a freely available public database intended as a resource for research on the immune response to SARS-CoV-2. The dataset comprised deeply sampled blood TCRbeta repertoires from subjects exposed to, actively infected with, or recovered from COVID-19. Sample metadata almost always included a de-identified subject ID, COVID-19 status, age in years and sex. Where available, HLA class I and class II types were obtained from metadata supplied by the sample provider rather than from assay-based typing. The study at large found these results: Clinical and demographic metadata were provided uncurated, with the amount varying by source and participant.

In Seattle, one collaborating source enrolled patients while the infection was active and tracked those patients longitudinally over the course of disease. Whole blood was collected in K2EDTA tubes by collaborating institutions according to the institutions' own protocols. For TCRbeta analysis, collaborators shipped samples as frozen whole blood, isolated PBMCs, or DNA extracted from either of those sample types. TCRbeta CDR3 regions were amplified from genomic DNA using the immunoSEQ Assay, a bias-controlled multiplex PCR. The study's own analysis went as follows. The number of nucleated cells in each sample was estimated by amplification of reference gene primers within the assay. To quantify the absolute abundance of each unique TCRbeta CDR3 rearrangement, sequence reads were collapsed and filtered. For each sample, productive Simpson clonality was calculated as the square root of Simpson's diversity index over productive rearrangements. TCRdb's version of the immuneACCESS table is confined to in-frame rearrangements and falls short of the full clone set. An unresolved V gene accounts for under half of the shortfall where checked; the remainder is of unknown origin. D and trimming were read from the DNA, whereas the V and J calls and clone size are those reported in that table. A total of around 120,000 clones appear in this sample, roughly 89% of them only once. Of the sample, 3.5% to 4% falls within the top ten clones.

Recombination joined TRBV19 with TRBJ1-1, with 11 junctional bases fitting TRBD1. The sequenced sample consisted of peripheral blood. The origin of this receptor is a woman aged 55-70 years with COVID-19, enrolled during active disease. The DNA sequence is given as TGTGCCAGCCGATCATTGGACAGGGGGCTCACTGAAGCTTTCTTT. Translated, this gives CASRSLDRGLTEAFF. With the rest looked up from the reference TRBV19 and TRBJ1-1 genes rather than sequenced, the full variable domain is DGGITQSPKYLFRKEGQNVTLSCEQNLNHDAMYWYRQDPGQGLRLIYYSQIVNDFQKGDIAEGYSVSREKKESFPLTVTSAQKNPTAFYLCASRSLDRGLTEAFFGQGTRLTVV.